This entry lists 25 T cell receptor beta chains sequenced from one sample in a study of blood T cell repertoires in COVID-19. TCRdb's copy holds only in-frame clones and misses some; the assay was immunoSEQ multiplex PCR. The data contain about 260,000 clones, roughly 86% of them singletons. The specimen sequenced was peripheral blood. The origin of the receptors is a man aged 40-50 years who had recovered from COVID-19.

The gene calls are TRBV2 and TRBJ2-3, with D tentatively TRBD1 (5 bases). The V end was cut by 8 bases, the J end by 4 bases, with 16 bases between. The CDR3 is 14 amino acids. Germline V lookup: CDR1 SNHLY, CDR2 FYNNEI. CDR3 nucleotide sequence: TGTGCCAGCTCCGACCCCAGGGCTTCAGATACGCAGTATTTT. This translates into CASSDPRASDTQYF.

The chain is built from TRBV6-4 and TRBJ2-3; unclear D gene. The CDR3 sequence is 14 residues long. Germline V gene lookup returns CDR1 MRHNA and CDR2 SNTAGT. Trimming took off 5 bases at V and 6 bases at J, with 15 bases between the two ends. CDR3 in amino acids: CASSITAWPDTQYF. The CDR3 DNA follows: TGTGCCAGCAGTATCACAGCATGGCCGGATACGCAGTATTTT.

CDR3 sequence: CASSFGTSGRAGEQYF. DNA for the CDR3: TGTGCCAGCAGCTTCGGGACTAGCGGGAGGGCGGGCGAGCAGTACTTC. The V gene is TRBV5-6, the J gene TRBJ2-7; 16 bases match TRBD2. CDR1 and CDR2 (germline): SGHDT, YYEEEE. CDR3 length: 16 amino acids. V lost 2 bases, J lost 6 bases, and 5 bases stayed unmatched. Full variable domain (missing parts from reference TRBV5-6 and TRBJ2-7): DAGVTQSPTHLIKTRGQQVTLRCSPKSGHDTVSWYQQALGQGPQFIFQYYEEEERQRGNFPDRFSGHQFPNYSSELNVNALLLGDSALYLCASSFGTSGRAGEQYFGPGTRLTVT.

The chain joins TRBV5-8 to TRBJ2-1; 11 bases map to TRBD2. CDR1 is SGHTS, CDR2 YDEGEE, per germline. After removal of 0 bases from V and 11 bases from J, the junction contained 4 bases not matched to a gene. This CDR3 contains 14 residues. CDR3 residues: CASSLGLAGGQQFF. CDR3 coding DNA: TGTGCCAGCAGCTTGGGATTAGCGGGAGGGCAGCAGTTCTTC.

The chain carries TRBV27 and TRBJ2-2; tentative D call: TRBD2 (6 bases). Germline CDR1 is MNHEY and CDR2 is SMNVEV (reference sequence). CDR3 size: 17 residues. The V gene lost 2 bases and the J gene lost 2 bases, with 15 bases spanning the gap. The CDR3 region is CASSLQVWAGNTGELFF. In DNA, the CDR3 is TGTGCCAGCAGTTTACAAGTGTGGGCGGGAAACACCGGGGAGCTGTTTTTT.

The chain links TRBV12-3 or TRBV12-4 to TRBJ1-5; D is possibly TRBD1 (5 bases). V lost 5 bases to trimming and J lost 6 bases, with 8 bases between them. The CDR3 consists of 12 residues. CDR3 amino acids: CASSRGFQPQHF. The DNA for the CDR3 is TGTGCCAGCAGTAGGGGATTTCAGCCCCAGCATTTT.

The chain links TRBV19 to TRBJ2-4, with 12 nucleotides matching TRBD1. Germline V gene data show CDR1 as LNHDA and CDR2 as SQIVND (reference sequence). J was trimmed by 6 bases and V by 5 bases; bases with no gene match: 8. The CDR3 extends over 16 amino acids. Here the CDR3 reads CASSPRDRGLVNIQYF. CDR3 sequence (DNA): TGTGCCAGTAGTCCTCGGGACAGGGGGCTTGTAAACATTCAGTACTTC.

The rearrangement uses TRBV18 and TRBJ2-7; the D is unclear. The CDR3 length is 18 residues. Germline V gene sequence: CDR1 KGHSH, CDR2 LQKENI. Trimming took off 0 bases at V and 3 bases at J, with 21 bases between the two ends. Here the CDR3 reads CASSPPMEFGFKFYEQYF. The CDR3 nucleotides read TGTGCCAGCTCACCACCGATGGAGTTCGGATTTAAATTCTACGAGCAGTACTTC.

This chain uses TRBV11-3 with TRBJ2-2, with D maybe TRBD2 (6 bases). V was shortened by 6 bases and J by 1 base, with 9 bases between the two germline ends. Germline CDR1 SGHNT, CDR2 YENEEA. The length of the CDR3 is 14 residues. The CDR3 loop reads CASSLARNTGELFF. The CDR3 DNA sequence: TGTGCCAGCAGTCTAGCGAGGAACACCGGGGAGCTGTTTTTT.

This clone was recorded a few times. The rearrangement uses TRBV19 and TRBJ2-2; the match to TRBD1 covers 9 bases. The germline gives CDR1 LNHDA, CDR2 SQIVND (reference sequence). With 5 bases clipped from V and 3 bases from J, the junction kept 4 bases outside the gene matches. The CDR3 has 15 amino acids. CDR3 nucleotide sequence: TGTGCCAGTAGTCGGACAGGGGCTGACACCGGGGAGCTGTTTTTT. Its protein is CASSRTGADTGELFF.

V is TRBV7-9 and J is TRBJ1-3; TRBD1 matches 9 bases. The CDR3 totals 17 residues. Germline values: CDR1 SEHNR, CDR2 FQNEAQ (reference sequence). V shed 3 bases and J 3 bases; nucleotides not matched to a gene: 9. CDR3 in DNA: TGTGCCAGCAGCTTGACGGGACAGGGAAATGATGGAAACACCATATATTTT. Residues: CASSLTGQGNDGNTIYF.

In this sample, this clone turned up a few times. The gene calls are TRBV6-5 and TRBJ1-5; D call uncertain. CDR3 length: 13 amino acids. V lost 9 bases and J lost 2, with 11 bases in between. The germline V gene has CDR1 MNHEY and CDR2 SVGAGI. The CDR3 here is CASQALGNQPQHF. CDR3 DNA: TGTGCCAGTCAGGCGTTGGGCAATCAGCCCCAGCATTTT.

The V call is TRBV4-3, the J call TRBJ2-1; TRBD2 matches at 8 bases. J gave up 3 bases and V 4 bases, and 5 bases lay outside the gene matches. The CDR3 has 15 residues. The germline V gene has CDR1 LGHNA and CDR2 YSLEER. The CDR3 reads CASSPSGTSYNEQFF. The CDR3 nucleotides are TGCGCCAGCAGCCCCTCCGGGACTAGCTACAATGAGCAGTTCTTC.

The rearrangement links TRBV19 to TRBJ2-6; 9 bases are a match to TRBD1. The CDR3 is 17 residues long. Germline values: CDR1 LNHDA, CDR2 SQIVND (reference sequence). Trimming removed 9 bases from V and 0 bases from J; junction bases left unmatched: 9. CDR3 protein: CASLNRGQFSGANVLTF. For the CDR3, the DNA is TGTGCCAGCCTGAACAGGGGGCAATTCTCTGGGGCCAACGTCCTGACTTTC.

This chain connects TRBV6-6 to TRBJ2-2; 9 bases are shared with TRBD2. The ends lost 8 bases at V and 5 bases at J; junction bases unmatched: 9. CDR1 MNHNY and CDR2 SVGAGI come from the germline V gene (reference sequence). This CDR3 is 15 amino acids long. The CDR3 reads CASGHSGRGTGELFF. The DNA for the CDR3 is TGTGCCAGCGGCCATAGCGGGAGAGGAACCGGGGAGCTGTTTTTT.

This chain links TRBV2 with TRBJ2-7; the match to TRBD2 covers 7 bases. The CDR3 loop spans 14 amino acids. Germline values: CDR1 SNHLY, CDR2 FYNNEI. With 3 bases clipped from V and 5 bases from J, the junction kept 7 bases outside the gene matches. CDR3 in DNA: TGTGCCAGCAGTGAGGGGAGGGTGAGCGACGAGCAGTACTTC. It specifies CASSEGRVSDEQYF.

The chain uses TRBV29-1 and TRBJ2-7; D is possibly TRBD2 (6 bases). The CDR3 contains 13 residues. V gave up 6 bases and J gave up 7 bases, with 19 bases separating them. CDR1 and CDR2 from the germline V gene are SQVTM and ANQGSEA. The chain's CDR3 is CSVVTAGLQEQYF. DNA of the CDR3: TGCAGCGTAGTAACAGCGGGTTTACAAGAGCAGTACTTC.

The chain uses TRBV6-2 or TRBV6-3 and TRBJ1-2, with 10 bases fitting TRBD1. CDR1 and CDR2 (germline): MNHEY, SVGEGT. This CDR3 contains 17 residues. Unmatched junction bases numbered 8, after V lost 0 bases and J lost 4 bases. The CDR3, as DNA: TGTGCCAGCAGTTACTCACCGACAGGGGGCGCCGGCTATGGCTACACCTTC. It yields the protein CASSYSPTGGAGYGYTF.

The CDR3 region is CASSSVTTGWITEAFF. The CDR3 nucleotides are TGTGCCAGCAGTTCCGTTACGACAGGGTGGATCACTGAAGCTTTCTTT. This chain connects TRBV27 to TRBJ1-1, with 7 bases fitting TRBD1. Germline V gene lookup returns CDR1 MNHEY and CDR2 SMNVEV (reference sequence). The CDR3 covers 16 residues. The junction had 12 bases not matched to a gene; V was cut back by 4 bases and J by 4 bases.

The chain carries TRBV25-1 and TRBJ2-4, with 8 bases lining up with TRBD1. The CDR3 runs to 16 residues. The junction had 9 bases not matched to a gene; V was cut back by 1 base and J by 7 bases. CDR1 and CDR2 (germline): MGHDK, SYGVNS. The CDR3 DNA reads TGTGCCAGCAGTGAATTTGTAGGGCAGGGGGCCAACATTCAGTACTTC. Protein: CASSEFVGQGANIQYF.

V is TRBV4-3 and J is TRBJ1-4, with D uncertain. Germline V gene lookup returns CDR1 LGHNA and CDR2 YSLEER. This CDR3 region has 16 residues. The V end was cut by 0 bases, the J end by 3 bases, with 11 bases between. The CDR3 region has the DNA TGCGCCAGCAGCCAAGAGGGAGGGTCAGCTAATGAAAAACTGTTTTTT. Translating gives CASSQEGGSANEKLFF.

The chain has TRBV14 and TRBJ2-7; 7 positions match TRBD1. The CDR3 consists of 16 residues. CDR1 is SGHDN and CDR2 is FVKESK in the germline V gene. V lost 1 base and J lost 3; bases outside the gene matches: 9. The CDR3 protein is CASSQGYRQGDYEQYF. The CDR3 DNA follows: TGTGCCAGCAGCCAAGGTTATAGACAGGGTGACTACGAGCAGTACTTC.

J is TRBJ2-1 and V is TRBV9; D might be TRBD1 (6 bases). In germline, CDR1 is SGDLS, CDR2 YYNGEE. The CDR3 consists of 13 residues. Trimming removed 0 bases from V and 16 bases from J, with 17 bases in between. As DNA, the CDR3 is TGTGCCAGCAGCGTAGCTGAACAGGGACGGATCTTCTTC. Its protein product is CASSVAEQGRIFF.

J is TRBJ1-2 and V is TRBV5-4; TRBD1 matches at 8 bases. Germline V gene data show CDR1 as SGHNT and CDR2 as YYREEE (reference sequence). The CDR3 is 13 residues long. J gave up 8 bases and V 6 bases, and 9 bases lay outside the gene matches. DNA of the CDR3: TGTGCCAGCACCCTGACAGGGGAATTAGGCTACACCTTC. This gives the protein CASTLTGELGYTF. Full variable domain (rest looked up from reference TRBV5-4 and TRBJ1-2): ETGVTQSPTHLIKTRGQQVTLRCSSQSGHNTVSWYQQALGQGPQFIFQYYREEENGRGNFPPRFSGLQFPNYSSELNVNALELDDSALYLCASTLTGELGYTFGSGTRLTVV.

Comment on this clone: Mismatch with germline at one junction end may stem from a read error. The chain uses TRBV12-3 or TRBV12-4 and TRBJ2-1; 9 bases map to TRBD1. The CDR3 has 12 residues. CDR3 DNA: TGTGCCAGCAGTTTCAGTGGACAGGGGCCCGTCTTC. It is translated as CASSFSGQGPVF.